Described below is a single TCR beta chain sequence and its context. What it binds is unknown. This specimen belongs to a study of shared clonotypes between healthy human individuals. The V end lost 9 bases, the J end lost 0 bases, and 12 bases lay between the germline ends. The germline V gene encodes CDR1 MDHEN and CDR2 SYDVKM. The CDR3 extends over 13 amino acids. Terminally differentiated effector memory CD45RA+ cells were left out of the naive CD8 fraction, which was CD45RO-negative and positively selected for CCR7. There were no recent acute infections or vaccinations among the donors, who were healthy HIV-negative adults. Study results and limitations: Between a handful of donors, naive CD4 clonotypes were shared at a level of approximately 5%. The authors sampled blood alone, and tissue repertoires likely differ.

Profiled with immunoSEQ multiplex PCR; TCRdb holds only in-frame clones, not every one. The table lists about 550,000 clones, about 95% of them singletons. This sequence was found in a woman in her 30s in good health. Input material: naive CD8+ T cells sorted from blood. This chain connects TRBV28 to TRBJ2-7; D might be TRBD2 (5 bases). CDR3 DNA sequence: TGTGCCAGTACAAGCCGGGACTCCTACGAGCAGTACTTC. Its protein is CASTSRDSYEQYF.